This passage covers 24 T cell receptor beta chains from one sample sequenced in a study of breast tumors, draining lymph nodes, adjacent tissues. The lymph nodes were axillary draining lymph nodes from breast cancer patients. TCRdb passed the multiplex PCR reads through MiXCR, listing each CDR3 protein once. The table records 150,000 to 200,000 distinct CDR3 sequences, 30% to 35% of them present only once. Sequenced: axillary lymph node tissue. These receptor sequences come from a female donor with breast cancer. Some clones in this sample may be carry-over from other donors' samples.

CDR3 loop: CASSVGWGAYNEQFF. As DNA, the CDR3 is TGTGCCAGCAGCGTGGGGTGGGGGGCCTACAATGAGCAGTTCTTC. The chain carries TRBV9 and TRBJ2-1, with a tentative D call TRBD2 (6 bases). CDR3 length: 15 residues. V was pared by 2 bases and J by 2 bases, with 11 bases between. CDR1 is SGDLS, CDR2 YYNGEE, per germline.

This clonotype was detected many times. The J gene is TRBJ2-2, the V gene TRBV12-5; no clear D. Trimming shortened V by 3 bases and J by 6 bases, and 8 bases separated the two germline ends. This CDR3 has 13 amino acids. The germline CDR1 and CDR2 sequences are LGHNT and FRNRAP. CDR3 bases: TGTGCTAGTGGTTTCCGACATCCCGGGGAGCTGTTTTTT. This gives the protein CASGFRHPGELFF.

Turning to this clonotype: Without the conserved terminal phenylalanine or tryptophan, this CDR3 likely stems from a read error. This chain uses TRBV30 with TRBJ1-5; TRBD1 is a possible D gene (6 bases). Trimming removed 5 bases from V and 5 bases from J, with 13 bases in between. Germline V gene sequence: CDR1 GTSNPN, CDR2 SVGIG (reference sequence). The length of the CDR3 is 13 residues. CDR3 residues: CAWARGLDQPQHS. DNA of the CDR3: TGTGCCTGGGCTAGGGGGTTGGATCAGCCCCAGCATTCT.

Ten or more counts support this clonotype. V is TRBV7-8 and J is TRBJ2-1, with D tentatively TRBD1 or TRBD2 (5 bases each). The CDR3 is made up of 15 amino acids. The germline gives CDR1 SGHVS, CDR2 FQNEAQ. The ends were cut back, 5 bases at V and 3 bases at J, with 14 bases in the middle. CDR3 bases: TGTGCCAGCAGCCCGCCGGGACCAGGCTACAATGAGCAGTTCTTC. This translates into CASSPPGPGYNEQFF.

This clonotype was seen only a few times. The rearrangement links TRBV11-2 to TRBJ2-1, with 8 positions matching TRBD2. Germline lookup yields CDR1 SGHAT and CDR2 FQNNGV. Trimming removed 1 base from V and 5 bases from J; junction bases left unmatched: 10. CDR3 length: 17 amino acids. CDR3 sequence (DNA): TGTGCCAGCAGCTTAGCCTTCGGCGGGGGGCTTGACAATGAGCAGTTCTTC. Amino acids: CASSLAFGGGLDNEQFF.

V usage is TRBV4-2 and J usage is TRBJ1-4; 8 bases map to TRBD1. This CDR3 is 17 amino acids long. With V trimmed by 1 base and J by 8 bases, 12 bases remained unmatched. CDR1 is LGHNA and CDR2 is YNFKEQ in the germline V gene. CDR3 protein: CASSQGTGREGYEKLFF. DNA for the CDR3: TGTGCCAGCAGCCAAGGGACAGGGAGGGAGGGATACGAAAAACTGTTTTTT.

The V and J genes are TRBV25-1 and TRBJ2-1; possible D gene TRBD2, 6 bases. Per the germline V gene, CDR1 is MGHDK and CDR2 is SYGVNS. The CDR3 contains 15 residues. The V end lost 8 bases, the J end lost 3 bases, and 17 bases lay between the germline ends. CDR3 amino acids: CASEFFGLHYNEQFF. The CDR3, as DNA: TGTGCCAGCGAATTCTTTGGACTACACTACAATGAGCAGTTCTTC. The full variable domain, rest sourced from reference TRBV25-1 and TRBJ2-1, is EADIYQTPRYLVIGTGKKITLECSQTMGHDKMYWYQQDPGMELHLIHYSYGVNSTEKGDLSSESTVSRIRTEHFPLTLESARPSHTSQYLCASEFFGLHYNEQFFGPGTRLTVL.

This clonotype was found many times. V gene TRBV2 combines with J gene TRBJ1-6, with D tentatively TRBD1 (6 bases). The ends were cut back, 4 bases at V and 1 base at J, with 20 bases in the middle. Germline CDR1 reads SNHLY; CDR2 reads FYNNEI. CDR3 length: 19 amino acids. DNA of the CDR3: TGTGCCAGCAGTGGGTCGTTAGGGGGGTTTGATTCCTATAATTCACCCCTCCACTTT. This gives the protein CASSGSLGGFDSYNSPLHF.

The chain has TRBV7-3 and TRBJ2-1; the match to TRBD1 covers 8 bases. The CDR3 extends over 15 amino acids. Germline CDR1 SGHTA, CDR2 FQGTGA. V shed 5 bases and J 12 bases; nucleotides not matched to a gene: 15. The CDR3 loop is CASSQRQGAAFGQFF. DNA for the CDR3: TGTGCCAGCAGCCAAAGGCAGGGGGCGGCCTTCGGGCAGTTCTTC.

The sample holds many counts of this clonotype. The chain links TRBV6-1 to TRBJ1-3; no definite D call. The V end lost 8 bases, the J end lost 0 bases, and 5 bases lay between the germline ends. CDR1 MNHNS and CDR2 SASEGT come from the germline V gene. CDR3 length equals 12 residues. The DNA for the CDR3 is TGTGCCAGCGCCCTCTCTGGAAACACCATATATTTT. Amino acid sequence: CASALSGNTIYF.

This clonotype was observed many times. V and J are TRBV5-1 and TRBJ2-3; no reliable D call. The CDR3 sequence is 12 residues long. The V gene lost 0 bases and the J gene lost 7 bases, with 6 bases spanning the gap. The germline V gene encodes CDR1 SGHRS and CDR2 YFSETQ. The CDR3 region is CASSLEEHTQYF. CDR3 bases: TGCGCCAGCAGCTTGGAGGAACATACGCAGTATTTT. Using reference TRBV5-1 and TRBJ2-3 for the parts outside the CDR3, the full variable domain is KAGVTQTPRYLIKTRGQQVTLSCSPISGHRSVSWYQQTPGQGLQFLFEYFSETQRNKGNFPGRFSGRQFSNSRSEMNVSTLELGDSALYLCASSLEEHTQYFGPGTRLTVL.

This clonotype is a singleton in its sample. This chain links TRBV5-1 with TRBJ1-4; 8 bases match TRBD1. In germline, CDR1 is SGHRS, CDR2 YFSETQ. V trimming: 3 bases; J trimming: 1 base; junction bases outside the gene matches: 2. The CDR3 has 15 residues. The CDR3 spells CASSYGQGTNEKLFF. CDR3 coding DNA: TGCGCCAGCAGCTACGGACAGGGAACTAATGAAAAACTGTTTTTT.

This clonotype has only a few counts. A much larger clone lies a single base off, so this may be a read error. The chain employs TRBV20-1 and TRBJ2-1, with 9 bases matching TRBD1. Germline CDR1 and CDR2: DFQATT and SNEGSKA (reference sequence). CDR3 length: 14 residues. The CDR3 DNA reads TGCAGTGCTAGAGGACAGGGGGGATACACTGAGCAGTTCTTC. Translating gives CSARGQGGYTEQFF.

This clonotype was recorded at least ten times. The rearrangement links TRBV29-1 to TRBJ2-5; 8 bases are shared with TRBD2. V was pared by 0 bases and J by 4 bases, with 10 bases of the junction left unmatched. The germline CDR1 and CDR2 sequences are SQVTM and ANQGSEA. The length of the CDR3 is 16 residues. CDR3 in amino acids: CSVEDLQGLASETQYF. CDR3 sequence (DNA): TGCAGCGTTGAAGATCTTCAAGGACTAGCATCAGAGACCCAGTACTTC.

CDR3 DNA: TGCAGCGTTGAAGATGCCGGTTATGAGCAGTTCTTC. Translation gives CSVEDAGYEQFF. The chain is built from TRBV29-1 and TRBJ2-1; D gene unclear. This CDR3 comprises 12 residues. V was shortened by 0 bases and J by 8 bases, with 8 bases between the two germline ends. Germline assignment: CDR1 SQVTM and CDR2 ANQGSEA.

The sample holds many counts of this clonotype. This sequence joins TRBV12-3 or TRBV12-4 and TRBJ2-1; D is tentatively TRBD1 or TRBD2 (6 bases each). The CDR3 runs 17 residues. Trimming took off 5 bases at V and 1 base at J, with 18 bases between the two ends. The CDR3 DNA reads TGTGCCAGCAGTCGACTACAGGGAGGCCAGTCCTACAATGAGCAGTTCTTC. Amino acids: CASSRLQGGQSYNEQFF.

The table lists this clonotype with a few counts. The gene calls are TRBV6-6 and TRBJ2-3; possibly TRBD2 for D (5 bases). Trimming removed 7 bases from V and 2 bases from J, with 10 bases in between. Per the germline V gene, CDR1 is MNHNY and CDR2 is SVGAGI (reference sequence). The CDR3 covers 13 residues. This chain's CDR3 is CASKSGNTDTQYF. CDR3 coding DNA: TGTGCCAGCAAGTCGGGAAACACAGATACGCAGTATTTT.

The chain recombines TRBV7-9 with TRBJ2-2; D gene unclear. The CDR3 runs to 14 residues. Trimming took 5 bases from V and 5 from J, leaving 12 bases between them. Germline CDR1 and CDR2: SEHNR and FQNEAQ (reference sequence). CDR3 in amino acids: CASSPWDNTGELFF. The CDR3 DNA reads TGTGCCAGCAGCCCGTGGGATAATACCGGGGAGCTGTTTTTT.

Notes on this clonotype: A much larger clone differs by one base, so this may be a read error. The chain carries TRBV10-3 and TRBJ2-3; 7 positions match TRBD1. From germline, CDR1 is ENHRY and CDR2 SYGVKD. With V trimmed by 10 bases and J by 1 base, 11 bases remained unmatched. The CDR3 has 15 amino acids. CDR3 residues: CASTRQGVGTDTQYF. CDR3 DNA: TGTGCCAGCACACGACAGGGAGTTGGCACAGATACGCAGTATTTT.

This clonotype appeared a few times. The V and J genes are TRBV6-5 and TRBJ1-3, with D perhaps matching TRBD1 (5 bases). Trimming pared 7 bases from V and 0 bases from J, leaving 19 bases between. The length of the CDR3 is 17 residues. The V gene's germline CDR1 is MNHEY and CDR2 SVGAGI. CDR3 nucleotides: TGTGCCAGCACCCGGTCGGGGGACCACCACTCTGGAAACACCATATATTTT. Encoded protein: CASTRSGDHHSGNTIYF.

This clonotype has a count of ten or more. This CDR3 reads CASSEGTGNYGYTF. The CDR3 DNA is TGTGCCAGCAGTGAAGGGACAGGGAACTATGGCTACACCTTC. This chain uses TRBV2 with TRBJ1-2; 8 bases map to TRBD1. This CDR3 is built from 14 residues. V lost 1 base, J lost 2 bases, and 0 bases stayed unmatched. Per the germline V gene, CDR1 is SNHLY and CDR2 is FYNNEI.

On this clonotype itself: Given a much more abundant clone one base away, this may be a read error. The chain recombines TRBV10-3 with TRBJ1-1, with D perhaps TRBD1 (6 bases). V lost 2 bases and J 2 bases, leaving 12 bases between the germline ends. This CDR3 contains 15 residues. Germline V gene data show CDR1 as ENHRY and CDR2 as SYGVKD. CDR3 loop: CAISERTARNTEAFF. The CDR3 coding sequence is TGTGCCATCAGTGAGCGGACAGCGCGAAACACTGAAGCTTTCTTT.

This clonotype was detected ten times or more. The chain combines TRBV12-3 or TRBV12-4 with TRBJ1-2, with D unresolved. The CDR3 has 13 residues. Trimming stripped 3 bases from V and 2 bases from J, with 7 bases between. The CDR3 region has the DNA TGTGCCAGCAGTTTGTCGGAGAACTATGGCTACACCTTC. It specifies CASSLSENYGYTF.

This clonotype occurred a few times. A much larger clone lies one base from this, so it may be a read error. The genes are TRBV12-3 or TRBV12-4 and TRBJ1-5; 10 bases are a match to TRBD1. The J segment lost 2 bases and the V segment lost 7 bases, leaving 5 bases of the junction unmatched. The CDR3 loop spans 15 amino acids. CDR3 bases: TGTGCCAGCAATTTCGGGACAGGGGGCAATCAGCCCCAGCATTTT. Translating it yields CASNFGTGGNQPQHF.